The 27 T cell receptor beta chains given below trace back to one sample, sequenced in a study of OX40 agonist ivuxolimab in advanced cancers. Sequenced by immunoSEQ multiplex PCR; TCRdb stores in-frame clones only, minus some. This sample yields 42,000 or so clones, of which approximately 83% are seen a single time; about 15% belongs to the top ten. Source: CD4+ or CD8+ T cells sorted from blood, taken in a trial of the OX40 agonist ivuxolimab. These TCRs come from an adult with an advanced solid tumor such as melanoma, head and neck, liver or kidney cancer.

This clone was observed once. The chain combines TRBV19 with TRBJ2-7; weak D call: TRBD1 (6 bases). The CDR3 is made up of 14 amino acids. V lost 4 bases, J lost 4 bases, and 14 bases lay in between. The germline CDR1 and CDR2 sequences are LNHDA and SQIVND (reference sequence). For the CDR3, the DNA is TGTGCCAGTAGTAGAACCGGGACAACATACGAGCAGTACTTC. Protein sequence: CASSRTGTTYEQYF.

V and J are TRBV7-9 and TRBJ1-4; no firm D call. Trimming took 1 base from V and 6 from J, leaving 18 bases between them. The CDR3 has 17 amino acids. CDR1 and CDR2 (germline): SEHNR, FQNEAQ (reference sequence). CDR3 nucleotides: TGTGCCAGCAGCTTAGAGGAAACCGGGTCCGAGGATGAAAAACTGTTTTTT. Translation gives CASSLEETGSEDEKLFF. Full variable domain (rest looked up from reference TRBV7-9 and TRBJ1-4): DTGVSQNPRHKITKRGQNVTFRCDPISEHNRLYWYRQTLGQGPEFLTYFQNEAQLEKSRLLSDRFSAERPKGSFSTLEIQRTEQGDSAMYLCASSLEETGSEDEKLFFGSGTQLSVL.

The CDR3 DNA reads TGCGCCAGCATATCAGGACAGGGGGCTACTGAAGCTTTCTTT. Protein product: CASISGQGATEAFF. This sequence joins TRBV5-1 and TRBJ1-1; 11 bases are a match to TRBD1. V shed 6 bases, J shed 5 bases, and the junction held 6 bases outside the gene matches. Germline values: CDR1 SGHRS, CDR2 YFSETQ. The CDR3 contains 14 residues.

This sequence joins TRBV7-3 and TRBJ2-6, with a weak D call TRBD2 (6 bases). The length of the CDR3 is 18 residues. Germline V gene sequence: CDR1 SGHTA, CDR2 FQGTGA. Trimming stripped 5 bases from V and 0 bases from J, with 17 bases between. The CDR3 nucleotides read TGTGCCAGCAGCCCCCCGGGGACTTCCCTCTCTGGGGCCAACGTCCTGACTTTC. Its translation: CASSPPGTSLSGANVLTF. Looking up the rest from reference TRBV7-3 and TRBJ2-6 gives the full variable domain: GAGVSQTPSNKVTEKGKYVELRCDPISGHTALYWYRQSLGQGPEFLIYFQGTGAADDSGLPNDRFFAVRPEGSVSTLKIQRTERGDSAVYLCASSPPGTSLSGANVLTFGAGSRLTVL.

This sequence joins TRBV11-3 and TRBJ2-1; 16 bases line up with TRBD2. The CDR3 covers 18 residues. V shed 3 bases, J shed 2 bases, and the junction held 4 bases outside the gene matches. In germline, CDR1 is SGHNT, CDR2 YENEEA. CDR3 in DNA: TGTGCCAGCAGCTTGGGACTAGCGGGAGGGGGGGCCTACAATGAGCAGTTCTTC. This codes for CASSLGLAGGGAYNEQFF.

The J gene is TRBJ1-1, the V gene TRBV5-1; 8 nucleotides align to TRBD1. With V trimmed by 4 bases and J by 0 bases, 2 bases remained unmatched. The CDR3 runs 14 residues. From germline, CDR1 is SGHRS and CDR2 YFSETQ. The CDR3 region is CASSTDRVNTEAFF. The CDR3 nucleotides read TGCGCCAGCAGCACGGACAGGGTGAACACTGAAGCTTTCTTT.

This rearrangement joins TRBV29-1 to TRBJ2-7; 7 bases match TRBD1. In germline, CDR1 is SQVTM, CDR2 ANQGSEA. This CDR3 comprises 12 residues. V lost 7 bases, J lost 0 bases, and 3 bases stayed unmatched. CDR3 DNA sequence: TGCAGCGCCTCAGGGGGCTCCTACGAGCAGTACTTC. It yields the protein CSASGGSYEQYF.

CDR3: CASSSGTGYQETQYF. The CDR3 coding sequence is TGTGCCAGCAGCTCCGGGACAGGCTACCAAGAGACCCAGTACTTC. The chain uses TRBV7-3 and TRBJ2-5; TRBD1 matches at 8 bases. The germline V gene encodes CDR1 SGHTA and CDR2 FQGTGA. This CDR3 has 15 amino acids. V shed 4 bases and J 0 bases; nucleotides not matched to a gene: 4.

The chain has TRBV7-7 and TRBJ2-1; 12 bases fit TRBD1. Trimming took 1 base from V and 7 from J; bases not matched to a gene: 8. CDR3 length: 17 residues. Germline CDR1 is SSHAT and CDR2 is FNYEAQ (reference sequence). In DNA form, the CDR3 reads TGTGCCAGCAGCTTAGAAGGGGACAGGGGGCGATGTAATGAGCAGTTCTTC. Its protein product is CASSLEGDRGRCNEQFF.

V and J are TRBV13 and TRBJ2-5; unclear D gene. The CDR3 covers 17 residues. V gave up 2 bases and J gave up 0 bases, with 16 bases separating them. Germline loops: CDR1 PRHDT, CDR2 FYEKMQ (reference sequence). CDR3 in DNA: TGTGCCAGCAGCTTAAGGTCAACAGAAGGTTACCAAGAGACCCAGTACTTC. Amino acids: CASSLRSTEGYQETQYF.

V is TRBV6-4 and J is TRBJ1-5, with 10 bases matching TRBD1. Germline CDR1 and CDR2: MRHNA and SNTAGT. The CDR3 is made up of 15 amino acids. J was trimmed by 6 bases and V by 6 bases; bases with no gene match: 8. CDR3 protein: CASSPGTGESQPQHF. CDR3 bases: TGTGCCAGCAGCCCCGGGACAGGGGAGAGTCAGCCCCAGCATTTT.

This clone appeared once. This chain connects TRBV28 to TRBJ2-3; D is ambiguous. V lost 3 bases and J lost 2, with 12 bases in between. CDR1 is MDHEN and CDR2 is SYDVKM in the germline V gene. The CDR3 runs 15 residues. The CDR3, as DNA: TGTGCCAGCAGTTTGGCGCTGGCGGCCACAGATACGCAGTATTTT. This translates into CASSLALAATDTQYF.

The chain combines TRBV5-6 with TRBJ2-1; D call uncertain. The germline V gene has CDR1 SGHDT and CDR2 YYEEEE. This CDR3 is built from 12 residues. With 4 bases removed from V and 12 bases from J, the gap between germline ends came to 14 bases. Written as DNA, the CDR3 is TGTGCCAGCAGCGCCACCGCCTTTGGGCAGTTCTTC. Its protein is CASSATAFGQFF.

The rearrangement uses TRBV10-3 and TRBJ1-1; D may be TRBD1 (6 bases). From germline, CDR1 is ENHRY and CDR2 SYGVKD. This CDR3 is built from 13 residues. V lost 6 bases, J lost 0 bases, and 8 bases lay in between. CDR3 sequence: CAIRDSLNTEAFF. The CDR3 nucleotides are TGTGCCATCAGGGACAGCCTGAACACTGAAGCTTTCTTT.

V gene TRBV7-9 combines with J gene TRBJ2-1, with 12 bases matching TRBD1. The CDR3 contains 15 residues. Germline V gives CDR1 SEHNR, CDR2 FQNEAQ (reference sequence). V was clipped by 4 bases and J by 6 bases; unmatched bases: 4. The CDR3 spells CASSSPGQGANEQFF. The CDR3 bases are TGTGCCAGCAGCTCCCCGGGACAGGGGGCCAATGAGCAGTTCTTC.

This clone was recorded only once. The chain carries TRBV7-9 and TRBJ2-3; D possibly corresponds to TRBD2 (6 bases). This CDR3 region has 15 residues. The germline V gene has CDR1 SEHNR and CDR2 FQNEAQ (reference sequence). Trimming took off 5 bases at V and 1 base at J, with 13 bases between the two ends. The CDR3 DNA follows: TGTGCCAGCAGCGACCGGGACTCCGGCACAGATACGCAGTATTTT. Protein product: CASSDRDSGTDTQYF.

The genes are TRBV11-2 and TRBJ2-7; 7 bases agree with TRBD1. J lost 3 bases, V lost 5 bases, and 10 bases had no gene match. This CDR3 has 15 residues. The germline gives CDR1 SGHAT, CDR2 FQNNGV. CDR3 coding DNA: TGTGCCAGCAGCGCCGGGTGGGACAGCGGCTACGAGCAGTACTTC. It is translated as CASSAGWDSGYEQYF.

CDR3 in amino acids: CASSLQGTEAFF. In DNA, the CDR3 is TGTGCCAGCAGCCTACAGGGCACTGAAGCTTTCTTT. This chain uses TRBV5-4 with TRBJ1-1; tentatively, D is TRBD1 (6 bases). This CDR3 comprises 12 residues. The V gene lost 4 bases and the J gene lost 4 bases, with 8 bases spanning the gap. CDR1 SGHNT and CDR2 YYREEE come from the germline V gene (reference sequence).

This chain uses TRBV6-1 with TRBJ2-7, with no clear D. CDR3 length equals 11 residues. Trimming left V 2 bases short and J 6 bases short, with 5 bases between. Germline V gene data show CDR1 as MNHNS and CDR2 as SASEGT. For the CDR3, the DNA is TGTGCCAGCAGTGAACCGGGCGAGCAGTACGTC. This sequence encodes CASSEPGEQYV.

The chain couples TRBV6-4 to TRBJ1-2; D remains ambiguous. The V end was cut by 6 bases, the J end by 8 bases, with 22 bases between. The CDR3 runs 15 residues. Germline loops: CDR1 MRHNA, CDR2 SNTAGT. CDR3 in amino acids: CASSPRAGRAEGYTF. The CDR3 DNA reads TGTGCCAGCAGCCCCCGGGCGGGAAGGGCAGAAGGCTACACCTTC.

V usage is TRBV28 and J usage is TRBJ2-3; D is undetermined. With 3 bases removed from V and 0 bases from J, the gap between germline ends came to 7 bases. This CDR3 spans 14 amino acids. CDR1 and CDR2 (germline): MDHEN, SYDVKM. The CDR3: CASSFSGSTDTQYF. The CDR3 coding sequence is TGTGCCAGCAGTTTTTCCGGGAGCACAGATACGCAGTATTTT.

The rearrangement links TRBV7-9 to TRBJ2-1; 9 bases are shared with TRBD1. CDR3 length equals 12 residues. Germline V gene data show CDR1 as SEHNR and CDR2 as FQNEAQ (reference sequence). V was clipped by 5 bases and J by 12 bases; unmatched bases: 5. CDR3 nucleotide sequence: TGTGCCAGCAGCCTTGGACAGGGGATGCAGTTCTTC. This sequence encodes CASSLGQGMQFF.

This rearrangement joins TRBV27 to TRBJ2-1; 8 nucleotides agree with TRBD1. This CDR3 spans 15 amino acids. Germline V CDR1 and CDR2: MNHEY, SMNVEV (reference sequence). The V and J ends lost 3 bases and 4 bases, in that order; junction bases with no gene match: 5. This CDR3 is CASSFQGASYNEQFF. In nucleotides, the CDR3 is TGTGCCAGCAGTTTTCAGGGGGCCTCTTACAATGAGCAGTTCTTC.

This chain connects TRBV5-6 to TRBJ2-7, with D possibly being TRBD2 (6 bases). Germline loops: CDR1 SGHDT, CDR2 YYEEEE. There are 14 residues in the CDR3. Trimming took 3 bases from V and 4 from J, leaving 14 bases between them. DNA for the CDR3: TGTGCCAGCAGCTCGGGACTTTCCAGATACGAGCAGTACTTC. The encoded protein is CASSSGLSRYEQYF.

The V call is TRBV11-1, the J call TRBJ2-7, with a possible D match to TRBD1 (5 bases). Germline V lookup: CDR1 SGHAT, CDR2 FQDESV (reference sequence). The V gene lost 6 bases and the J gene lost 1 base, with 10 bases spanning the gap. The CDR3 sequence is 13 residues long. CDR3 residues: CASRDSTSYEQYF. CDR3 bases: TGTGCCAGCAGAGACAGCACGTCCTACGAGCAGTACTTC.

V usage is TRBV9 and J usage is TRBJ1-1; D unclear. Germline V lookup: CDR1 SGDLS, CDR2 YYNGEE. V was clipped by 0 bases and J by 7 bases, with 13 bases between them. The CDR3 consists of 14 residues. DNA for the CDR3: TGTGCCAGCAGCGTAGGGGCCCGGCCCGATGAAGCTTTCTTT. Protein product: CASSVGARPDEAFF. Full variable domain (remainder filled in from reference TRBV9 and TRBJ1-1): DSGVTQTPKHLITATGQRVTLRCSPRSGDLSVYWYQQSLDQGLQFLIQYYNGEERAKGNILERFSAQQFPDLHSELNLSSLELGDSALYFCASSVGARPDEAFFGQGTRLTVV.

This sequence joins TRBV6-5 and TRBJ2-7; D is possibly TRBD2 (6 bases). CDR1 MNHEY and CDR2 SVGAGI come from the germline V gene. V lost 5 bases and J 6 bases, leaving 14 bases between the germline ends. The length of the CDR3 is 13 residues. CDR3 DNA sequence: TGTGCCAGCAGTCCGAACGAGGGAGGCGAGCAGTACGTC. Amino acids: CASSPNEGGEQYV.